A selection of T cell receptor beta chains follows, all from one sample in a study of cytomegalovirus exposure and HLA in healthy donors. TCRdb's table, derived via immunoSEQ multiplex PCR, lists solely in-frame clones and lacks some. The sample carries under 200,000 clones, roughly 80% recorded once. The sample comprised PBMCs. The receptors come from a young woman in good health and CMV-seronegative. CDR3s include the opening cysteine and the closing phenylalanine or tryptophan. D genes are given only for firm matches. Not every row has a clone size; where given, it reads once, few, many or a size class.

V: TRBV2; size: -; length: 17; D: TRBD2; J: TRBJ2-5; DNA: TGTGCCAGCAGTGAAGGGGGGAGGGTAGGTCCACAAGAGACCCAGTACTTC; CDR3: CASSEGGRVGPQETQYF
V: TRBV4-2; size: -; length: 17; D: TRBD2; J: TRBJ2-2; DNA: TGTGCCAGCAGCCCTGGGACTAGCGGGAGGTCGCCCGGGGAGCTGTTTTTT; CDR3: CASSPGTSGRSPGELFF
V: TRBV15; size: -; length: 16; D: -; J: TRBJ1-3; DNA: TGTGCCACCAGCAGAGGGGAGTTCAGCTCTGGAAACACCATATATTTT; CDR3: CATSRGEFSSGNTIYF
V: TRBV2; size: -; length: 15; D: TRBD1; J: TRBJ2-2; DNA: TGTGCCAGCAGTGATGGACAGGCAGGGACCGGGGAGCTGTTTTTT; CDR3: CASSDGQAGTGELFF
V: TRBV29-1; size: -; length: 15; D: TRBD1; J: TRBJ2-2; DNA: TGCAGCGTTGAAAACGGGGACAGGAACACCGGGGAGCTGTTTTTT; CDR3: CSVENGDRNTGELFF
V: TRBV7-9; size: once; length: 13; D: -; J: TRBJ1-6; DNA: TGTGCCAGCAGCGTGGGGGCAGGTTCACCCCTCCACTTT; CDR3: CASSVGAGSPLHF
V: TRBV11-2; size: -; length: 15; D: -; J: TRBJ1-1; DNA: TGTGCCAGCAGCCGGTGGGGGACGGGGGACACTGAAGCTTTCTTT; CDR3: CASSRWGTGDTEAFF
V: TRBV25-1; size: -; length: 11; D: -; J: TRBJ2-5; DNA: TGTGCCAGCAGTGTGGCAGAGACCCAGTACTTC; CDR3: CASSVAETQYF
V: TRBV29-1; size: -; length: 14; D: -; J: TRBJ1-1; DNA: TGCAGCGCCCAAAAAGGGGGATTGAACACTGAAGCTTTCTTT; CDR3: CSAQKGGLNTEAFF
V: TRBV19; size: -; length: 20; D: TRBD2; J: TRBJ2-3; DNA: TGTGCCAGTAGTCCTACTCTGGGGACTAGCGGGAGTGCCCTCCCAGATACGCAGTATTTT; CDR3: CASSPTLGTSGSALPDTQYF
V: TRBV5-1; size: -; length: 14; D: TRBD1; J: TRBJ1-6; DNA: TGCGCCAGCAGCGGGACAGGGATCAATTCACCCCTCCACTTT; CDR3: CASSGTGINSPLHF
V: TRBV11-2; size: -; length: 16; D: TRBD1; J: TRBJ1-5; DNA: TGTGCCAGCGGCCCTGGACAGGCTCGGAGCAATCAGCCCCAGCATTTT; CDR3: CASGPGQARSNQPQHF
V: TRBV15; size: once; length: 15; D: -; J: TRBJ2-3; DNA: TGTGCCACCAGCCCGGGAGATGGAAGTCCAGATACGCAGTATTTT; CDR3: CATSPGDGSPDTQYF
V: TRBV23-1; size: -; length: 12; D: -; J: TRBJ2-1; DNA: TGCGCCAGCAGTCAATCGCGCGGGGAGCAGTTCTTC; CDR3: CASSQSRGEQFF
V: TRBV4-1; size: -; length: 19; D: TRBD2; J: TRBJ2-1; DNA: TGCGCCAGCAGCCAAGACCGGGGACTAGCGGTGAGCTCCTACAATGAGCAGTTCTTC; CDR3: CASSQDRGLAVSSYNEQFF
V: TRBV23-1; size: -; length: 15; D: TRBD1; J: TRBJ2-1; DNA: TGCGCCGGTCTCCGGACAGGGGGCCTGGACAATGAGCAGTTCTTC; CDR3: CAGLRTGGLDNEQFF
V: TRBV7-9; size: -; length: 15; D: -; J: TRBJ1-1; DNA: TGTTCCAGCAGCTTAGCGGGGCCGGGGGACACTGAAGCTTTCTTT; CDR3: CSSSLAGPGDTEAFF
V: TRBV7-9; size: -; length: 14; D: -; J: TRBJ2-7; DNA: TGTGCCAGCAGGAGGCTGGACAGTTCCTACGAGCAGTACTTC; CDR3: CASRRLDSSYEQYF
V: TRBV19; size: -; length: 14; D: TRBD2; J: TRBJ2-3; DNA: TGTGCCAGTCAAAGCGGGAGGGGCACAGATACGCAGTATTTT; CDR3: CASQSGRGTDTQYF
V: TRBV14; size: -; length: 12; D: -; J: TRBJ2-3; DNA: TGTGCCAGCAGCCAATCCCCGTATACGCAGTATTTT; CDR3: CASSQSPYTQYF
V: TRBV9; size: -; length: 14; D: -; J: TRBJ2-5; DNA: TGTGCCAGCAGCGTAGATCCCCGTGCGGAGACCCAGTACTTC; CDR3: CASSVDPRAETQYF
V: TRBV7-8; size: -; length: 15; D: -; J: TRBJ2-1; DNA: TGTGCCAGCAGTCTACAGGGACTAAACTACAATGAGCAGTTCTTC; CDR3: CASSLQGLNYNEQFF
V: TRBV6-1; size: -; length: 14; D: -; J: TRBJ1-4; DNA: TGTGCCAGCATCGACACTGGTAGAAATGAAAAACTGTTTTTT; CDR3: CASIDTGRNEKLFF